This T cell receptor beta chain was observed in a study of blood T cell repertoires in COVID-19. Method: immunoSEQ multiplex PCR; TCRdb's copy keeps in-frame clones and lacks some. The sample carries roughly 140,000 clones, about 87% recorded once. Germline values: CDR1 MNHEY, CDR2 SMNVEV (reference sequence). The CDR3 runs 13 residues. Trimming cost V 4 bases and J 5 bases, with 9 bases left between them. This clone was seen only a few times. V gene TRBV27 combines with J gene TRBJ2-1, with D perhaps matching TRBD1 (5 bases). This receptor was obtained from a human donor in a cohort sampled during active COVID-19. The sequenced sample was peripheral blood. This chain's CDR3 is CASSWRQNNEQFF. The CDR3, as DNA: TGTGCCAGCAGTTGGCGACAGAACAATGAGCAGTTCTTC.